Listed below are T cell receptor beta chains from one sample, sequenced in a study of pediatric ulcerative colitis. Sequenced by immunoSEQ multiplex PCR; TCRdb stores in-frame clones only, minus some. The data show about 15,000 clones, 90% seen once. Sequencing was carried out using blood. These receptors all stem from a boy between 10 and 17 years old with moderate ulcerative colitis. Each CDR3 is given with its conserved first and last residue. The D gene is left open where the match is weak. Size is omitted from some rows. Given values are once, few, many or a class for expanded clones.

d_gene,v_gene,abundance,j_gene,CDR3aa,CDR3nt
-,TRBV30,-,TRBJ1-4,CASTGSTNEKLFF,TGTGCCTCCACGGGGTCAACTAATGAAAAACTGTTTTTT
TRBD2,TRBV5-1,-,TRBJ2-5,CASSYTGTSGVETQYF,TGCGCCAGCAGCTATACCGGGACTAGCGGGGTAGAGACCCAGTACTTC
-,TRBV20-1,few,TRBJ1-2,CSAARDDGYTF,TGCAGTGCTGCCAGGGACGATGGCTACACCTTC
-,TRBV27,-,TRBJ1-1,CASSFQGPNTEAFF,TGTGCCAGCAGTTTTCAGGGGCCGAACACTGAAGCTTTCTTT
TRBD1,TRBV13,once,TRBJ2-7,CASSLSLGQGFYEQYF,TGTGCCAGCAGCTTAAGCTTGGGACAGGGATTCTACGAGCAGTACTTC
-,TRBV2,-,TRBJ2-5,CASSEATGRKETQYF,TGTGCCAGCAGTGAAGCGACGGGGAGAAAAGAGACCCAGTACTTC
TRBD2,TRBV25-1,-,TRBJ2-3,CASGVTSGTDTQYF,TGTGCCAGCGGAGTGACTAGCGGCACAGATACGCAGTATTTT
-,TRBV6-5,-,TRBJ1-4,CASSYLGEKLFF,TGTGCCAGCAGTTACTTGGGGGAAAAACTGTTTTTT
-,TRBV5-1,-,TRBJ1-5,CASSLEGRVAQPQHF,TGCGCCAGCAGCTTGGAAGGCAGGGTCGCTCAGCCCCAGCATTTT
TRBD2,TRBV7-2,-,TRBJ2-1,CASSLWGGSSYNEQFF,TGTGCCAGCAGCTTATGGGGCGGGAGCTCCTACAATGAGCAGTTCTTC
-,TRBV19,-,TRBJ2-7,CASSIRAEDEQYF,TGTGCCAGTAGTATAAGGGCCGAGGACGAGCAGTACTTC
-,TRBV18,-,TRBJ2-3,CASSPGTNTDTQYF,TGTGCCAGCTCCCCCGGGACAAACACAGATACGCAGTATTTT
-,TRBV5-1,-,TRBJ2-3,CASSRVSRPPDTQYF,TGCGCCAGCAGCCGGGTTAGCAGACCTCCAGATACGCAGTATTTT
-,TRBV19,few,TRBJ1-5,CASSIEEGSFNQPQHF,TGTGCCAGTAGTATTGAGGAGGGTTCTTTCAATCAGCCCCAGCATTTT
-,TRBV6-1,once,TRBJ2-1,CASSEALPTHPIF,TGTGCCAGCAGTGAAGCCCTCCCAACCCACCCCATCTTC
-,TRBV19,once,TRBJ2-7,CASSIDGGLGEQYF,TGTGCCAGTAGTATAGATGGGGGGCTGGGCGAGCAGTACTTC